This T cell receptor (beta chain) was obtained from a study of cytomegalovirus exposure and HLA in healthy donors. This CDR3 has 13 residues. Germline-derived CDR1 and CDR2 are LNHDA and SQIVND (reference sequence). The germline V and J ends were trimmed by 8 bases and 6 bases, with 16 bases remaining between them. Use of 60 Vbeta and 13 Jbeta primers characterized the PCR. Using immunoSEQ multiplex PCR, the repertoire was profiled, and TCRdb retains in-frame clones only, with some absent. The table includes 100,000 to 150,000 clones, just under 75% detected once. The chain joins TRBV19 to TRBJ1-1; D may be TRBD1 (5 bases). This clonotype was sampled from a man in his sixties in good health and CMV-seropositive. What was sequenced was PBMCs. CDR3 protein: CASQEQGYSEAFF. CDR3 nucleotide sequence: TGTGCCAGTCAGGAGCAGGGTTACTCTGAAGCTTTCTTT.